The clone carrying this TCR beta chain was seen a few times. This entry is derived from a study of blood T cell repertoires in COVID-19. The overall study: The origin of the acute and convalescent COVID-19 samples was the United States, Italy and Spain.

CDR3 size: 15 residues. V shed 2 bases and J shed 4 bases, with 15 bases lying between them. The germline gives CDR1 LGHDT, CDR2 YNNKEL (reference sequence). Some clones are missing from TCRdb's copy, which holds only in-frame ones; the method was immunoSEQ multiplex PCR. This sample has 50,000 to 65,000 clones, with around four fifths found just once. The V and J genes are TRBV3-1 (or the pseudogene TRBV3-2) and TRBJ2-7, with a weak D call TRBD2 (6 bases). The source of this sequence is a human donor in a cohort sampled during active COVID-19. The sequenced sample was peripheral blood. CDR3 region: CASSQRSGWGYEQYF. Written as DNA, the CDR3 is TGTGCCAGCAGCCAAAGGAGCGGGTGGGGATACGAGCAGTACTTC.